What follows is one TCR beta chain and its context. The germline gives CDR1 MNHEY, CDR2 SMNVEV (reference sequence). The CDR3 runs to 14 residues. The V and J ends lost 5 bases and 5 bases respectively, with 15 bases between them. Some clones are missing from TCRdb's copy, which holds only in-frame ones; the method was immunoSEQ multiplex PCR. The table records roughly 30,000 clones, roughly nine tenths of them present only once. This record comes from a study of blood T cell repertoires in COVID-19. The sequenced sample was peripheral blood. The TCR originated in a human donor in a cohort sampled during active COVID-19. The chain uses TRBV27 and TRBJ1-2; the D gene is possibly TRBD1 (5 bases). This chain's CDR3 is CASSRYPEGYGYTF. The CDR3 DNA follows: TGTGCCAGCAGTCGCTATCCGGAGGGGTATGGCTACACCTTC.